Given below is one T cell receptor (beta chain) in context. What it binds is not known. This sample is part of a study of STAT5B mutations in CD4+ large granular lymphocyte leukemia. Overall study: Among healthy controls, a particular HLA allele went with more CDR3 'QG' motifs.

Whole-study findings and limits: TRBV06-family usage was enriched in top patient clones (8/27) versus controls (2/35). CD4-sorted patient repertoires seemed more clonal than healthy CD4+ repertoires.

This table comes from immunoSEQ multiplex PCR, and its TCRdb copy is limited to in-frame clones, with some not included. The sample holds over 25,000 clones, approximately 80% seen once. CDR1 is SGHRS and CDR2 is YFSETQ in the germline V gene. The V gene end was trimmed by 4 bases and the J gene end by 0 bases; junction bases not matched to a gene: 10. This CDR3 has 17 residues. Sequenced input: CD4+ T cells from blood buffy coats. This sequence joins TRBV5-1 and TRBJ1-3; 7 bases are a match to TRBD1. This sequence was found in a human donor in good health. The DNA of the CDR3 is TGCGCCAGCAGCCAAGACAGGGCCTCCTTCTCTGGAAACACCATATATTTT. Translation gives CASSQDRASFSGNTIYF. The full variable domain, completed using reference TRBV5-1 and TRBJ1-3, is KAGVTQTPRYLIKTRGQQVTLSCSPISGHRSVSWYQQTPGQGLQFLFEYFSETQRNKGNFPGRFSGRQFSNSRSEMNVSTLELGDSALYLCASSQDRASFSGNTIYFGEGSWLTVV.